The 8 T cell receptor beta chains below were found in one sample sequenced in a study of T cell repertoires in cytomegalovirus infection. TCRdb called the reads again in MiXCR, with one record for every CDR3 protein. This sample has over 250,000 distinct CDR3 sequences; 20% to 25% occur once, and the top ten carry roughly a fifth. Antigens of these TCRs are unknown. This specimen consisted of cultured PBMCs, obtained from culture after CMV antigen stimulation. The receptor source for this set is a human donor in good health (CMV status not recorded). Some clones in this sample may be carry-over from other donors' samples.

This clonotype was observed a handful of times. This chain joins TRBV6-6 and TRBJ2-2, with D maybe TRBD2 (5 bases). The CDR3 is 13 amino acids. V lost 7 bases and J 6 bases, leaving 12 bases between the germline ends. In germline, CDR1 is MNHNY, CDR2 SVGAGI (reference sequence). CDR3 region: CASTSTKAGELFF. CDR3 nucleotides: TGTGCCAGCACTAGCACGAAGGCCGGGGAGCTGTTTTTT.

This clonotype was counted many times. The chain has TRBV7-9 and TRBJ1-5; maybe TRBD1 (5 bases). The CDR3 is 16 amino acids. Per the germline V gene, CDR1 is SEHNR and CDR2 is FQNEAQ (reference sequence). V was trimmed by 5 bases and J by 0 bases, leaving 14 bases between them. This chain's CDR3 is CASSGPAGNSNQPQHF. CDR3 in DNA: TGTGCCAGCAGCGGCCCCGCAGGGAATAGCAATCAGCCCCAGCATTTT.

This clonotype was seen more than once but under ten times. This chain links TRBV7-2 with TRBJ1-4, with a possible D match to TRBD1 (5 bases). V was pared by 1 base and J by 4 bases, with 10 bases between. Germline-derived CDR1 and CDR2 are SGHTA and FQGNSA. The CDR3 sequence is 15 residues long. CDR3 nucleotide sequence: TGTGCCAGCAGCTTAGTGACGGACAATAATGAAAAACTGTTTTTT. It specifies CASSLVTDNNEKLFF.

This clonotype was detected ten times or more. The chain combines TRBV2 with TRBJ1-2; D unresolved. Looked up from germline, CDR1 is SNHLY and CDR2 is FYNNEI. V was cut by 6 bases and J by 7 bases, with 15 bases left in between. The CDR3 is 13 amino acids. CDR3 residues: CASSPSTPRGYTF. Written as DNA, the CDR3 is TGTGCCAGCAGCCCCAGCACGCCGCGTGGCTACACCTTC.

This clonotype was counted at least ten times. The chain combines TRBV27 with TRBJ2-1, with D unresolved. The CDR3 covers 11 residues. The germline V gene encodes CDR1 MNHEY and CDR2 SMNVEV (reference sequence). V was trimmed by 6 bases and J by 7 bases, leaving 7 bases between them. CDR3 protein: CASSNLNEQFF. The CDR3 DNA sequence: TGTGCCAGCAGCAACCTGAATGAGCAGTTCTTC.

This clonotype was counted ten times or more. The rearrangement joins TRBV7-2 to TRBJ2-3; 10 bases align to TRBD2. This CDR3 has 15 residues. The germline V gene has CDR1 SGHTA and CDR2 FQGNSA. With V trimmed by 5 bases and J by 3 bases, 5 bases remained unmatched. The CDR3 nucleotides read TGTGCCAGCAGCCCTAGCGGGAGTGAGACAGATACGCAGTATTTT. It specifies CASSPSGSETDTQYF.

This chain links TRBV11-2 with TRBJ1-2; TRBD1 is a possible D gene (6 bases). The germline V and J ends were trimmed by 0 bases and 4 bases, with 15 bases remaining between them. Germline CDR1 reads SGHAT; CDR2 reads FQNNGV. This CDR3 has 16 residues. CDR3 sequence reads: CASSLDRGAGGYGYTF. The CDR3 bases are TGTGCCAGCAGCTTAGATAGGGGGGCTGGGGGCTATGGCTACACCTTC.

The chain recombines TRBV12-3 or TRBV12-4 with TRBJ2-1; 8 bases line up with TRBD1. This CDR3 has 14 residues. With V trimmed by 3 bases and J by 7 bases, 5 bases remained unmatched. In DNA form, the CDR3 reads TGTGCCAGCAGTTTCGGACAGGGTAGAAATGAGCAGTTCTTC. Translated, it gives CASSFGQGRNEQFF.